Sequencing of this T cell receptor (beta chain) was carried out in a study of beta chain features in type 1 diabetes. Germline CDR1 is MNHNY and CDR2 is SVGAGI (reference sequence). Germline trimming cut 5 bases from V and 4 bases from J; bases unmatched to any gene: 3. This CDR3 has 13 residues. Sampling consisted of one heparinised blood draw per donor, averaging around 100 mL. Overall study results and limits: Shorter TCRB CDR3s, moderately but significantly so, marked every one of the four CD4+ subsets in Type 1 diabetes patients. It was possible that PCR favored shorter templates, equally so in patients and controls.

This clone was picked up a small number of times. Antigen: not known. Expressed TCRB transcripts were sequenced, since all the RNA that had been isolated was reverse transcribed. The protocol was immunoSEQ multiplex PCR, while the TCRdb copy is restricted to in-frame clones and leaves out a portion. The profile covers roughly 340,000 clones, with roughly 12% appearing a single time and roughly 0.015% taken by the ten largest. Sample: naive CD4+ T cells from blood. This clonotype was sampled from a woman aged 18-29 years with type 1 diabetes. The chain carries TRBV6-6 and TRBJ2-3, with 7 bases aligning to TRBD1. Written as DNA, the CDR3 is TGTGCCAGCAGTCGACAGGGCGCAGATACGCAGTATTTT. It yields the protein CASSRQGADTQYF.